The TCR beta chain described here comes from a study of T cell responses to AZD1222 COVID-19 vaccine. Generated by immunoSEQ multiplex PCR, the TCRdb table keeps only in-frame clones and is missing some. The sample lists some 130,000 clones, approximately 90% occurring once. CDR3 length: 16 amino acids. Trimming removed 3 bases at V and 0 bases at J, with 15 bases between. Germline CDR1 MNHEY, CDR2 SMNVEV (reference sequence). Study-wide results and caveats: Recipients of two AZD1222 doses showed rising Spike-specific TCR breadth and depth.

Comments on this clone: Its cognate antigen is unknown.

The clonotype originates from an adult in good health. The rearrangement links TRBV27 to TRBJ2-7; D unresolved. This sample comprised peripheral blood, obtained on day 0 of AZD1222 vaccination. The CDR3 region has the DNA TGTGCCAGCAGTTTGCCGTTAGGAGCGAGCTCCTACGAGCAGTACTTC. Its protein is CASSLPLGASSYEQYF.